A single sample gave rise to the 26 T cell receptor beta chains below, sequenced in a study of blood T cell repertoires in COVID-19. Assay: immunoSEQ multiplex PCR; the TCRdb copy retains only in-frame clones and omits some. The table lists fewer than 150,000 clones, nearly 85% of them singletons. The sample taken for sequencing was PBMCs or T cells enriched from blood (not recorded which). These receptors were obtained from a middle-aged man in a cohort exposed to, infected with or recovered from COVID-19 (not recorded which).

The chain joins TRBV20-1 to TRBJ2-3; D gene ambiguous. Germline values: CDR1 DFQATT, CDR2 SNEGSKA (reference sequence). The CDR3 extends over 14 amino acids. V dropped 3 bases and J dropped 6 bases, with 16 bases sitting between them. CDR3 sequence (DNA): TGCAGTGCTAGTCCAGCCTCGCGGCTGGATACGCAGTATTTT. It yields the protein CSASPASRLDTQYF.

Comments on this clone: Other DNA sequences of this sample code for an identical CDR3. V and J are TRBV5-1 and TRBJ1-4; TRBD1 matches 7 bases. Per germline, CDR1 SGHRS and CDR2 YFSETQ. With V trimmed by 0 bases and J by 4 bases, 3 bases remained unmatched. The length of the CDR3 is 15 residues. CDR3 residues: CASSLGTGVNEKLFF. The CDR3 DNA sequence: TGCGCCAGCAGCTTGGGAACAGGGGTTAATGAAAAACTGTTTTTT.

V is TRBV7-8 and J is TRBJ2-5; TRBD2 agrees at 7 bases. Germline CDR1 reads SGHVS; CDR2 reads FQNEAQ. The CDR3 is 14 residues long. Trimming cost V 5 bases and J 4 bases; bases outside gene matches: 7. The DNA for the CDR3 is TGTGCCAGCAGCCAACTCGCGGGGGTAGAGACCCAGTACTTC. Translated: CASSQLAGVETQYF.

The chain joins TRBV4-1 to TRBJ2-3; 9 nucleotides match TRBD2. The CDR3 sequence is 19 residues long. CDR1 is MGHRA and CDR2 is YSYEKL in the germline V gene. J was trimmed by 3 bases and V by 3 bases; bases with no gene match: 16. The CDR3 loop reads CASSQGPEGGGGATDTQYF. CDR3 coding DNA: TGCGCCAGCAGCCAGGGGCCCGAGGGCGGCGGGGGGGCAACAGATACGCAGTATTTT.

This clone was seen just once. The rearrangement uses TRBV18 and TRBJ1-2; 11 nucleotides agree with TRBD1. Per germline, CDR1 KGHSH and CDR2 LQKENI. The CDR3 is 15 residues long. V gave up 4 bases and J gave up 9 bases; unmatched junction bases: 10. This chain's CDR3 is CASSRLPGQGGSYTF. Here the CDR3 DNA reads TGTGCCAGCTCACGTCTACCGGGACAGGGGGGGAGCTACACCTTC. The full variable domain, completed using reference TRBV18 and TRBJ1-2, is NAGVMQNPRHLVRRRGQEARLRCSPMKGHSHVYWYRQLPEEGLKFMVYLQKENIIDESGMPKERFSAEFPKEGPSILRIQQVVRGDSAAYFCASSRLPGQGGSYTFGSGTRLTVV.

V usage is TRBV30 and J usage is TRBJ1-3; TRBD1 matches 7 bases. The J segment lost 2 bases and the V segment lost 4 bases, leaving 14 bases of the junction unmatched. Looked up from germline, CDR1 is GTSNPN and CDR2 is SVGIG (reference sequence). The CDR3 sequence is 17 residues long. CDR3 amino acids: CAWTALIQTGTGNTIYF. As DNA, the CDR3 is TGTGCCTGGACCGCACTTATACAGACAGGGACTGGAAACACCATATATTTT.

The rearrangement joins TRBV19 to TRBJ2-1; possibly TRBD2 for D (6 bases). Looked up from germline, CDR1 is LNHDA and CDR2 is SQIVND (reference sequence). V shed 11 bases and J shed 3 bases, with 14 bases lying between them. The CDR3 has 13 amino acids. CDR3 DNA: TGTGCCGCGCGTGGAGGGGTCTACAATGAGCAGTTCTTC. The encoded protein is CAARGGVYNEQFF.

The genes are TRBV21-1 and TRBJ2-7; the table calls TRBD2, which could not be checked here. TRBV21-1 is a pseudogene locus. The length of the CDR3 is 15 residues. The CDR3 loop is CASSPGRHWLREQYF. In DNA, the CDR3 is TGTGCCAGCAGCCCGGGGAGGCACTGGCTACGGGAGCAGTACTTC.

V gene TRBV2 combines with J gene TRBJ2-5; 8 bases align to TRBD1. The CDR3 is 12 residues long. V gave up 7 bases and J gave up 5 bases; unmatched junction bases: 3. The germline CDR1 and CDR2 sequences are SNHLY and FYNNEI. The CDR3 loop reads CASTRTGETQYF. CDR3 nucleotide sequence: TGTGCCAGCACTCGGACAGGGGAGACCCAGTACTTC.

J is TRBJ1-1 and V is TRBV7-2; D remains unclear. Trimming left V 2 bases short and J 2 bases short, with 9 bases between. Per the germline V gene, CDR1 is SGHTA and CDR2 is FQGNSA. The CDR3 sequence is 14 residues long. The CDR3 DNA reads TGTGCCAGCAGCTTATCGAGAGTTAACACTGAAGCTTTCTTT. Amino acid sequence: CASSLSRVNTEAFF. Variable domain in full (rest from reference TRBV7-2 and TRBJ1-1): GAGVSQSPSNKVTEKGKDVELRCDPISGHTALYWYRQSLGQGLEFLIYFQGNSAPDKSGLPSDRFSAERTGGSVSTLTIQRTQQEDSAVYLCASSLSRVNTEAFFGQGTRLTVV.

The J gene is TRBJ2-2, the V gene TRBV7-9; 8 bases match TRBD1. The CDR3 spans 16 residues. The ends lost 3 bases at V and 4 bases at J; junction bases unmatched: 7. Per the germline V gene, CDR1 is SEHNR and CDR2 is FQNEAQ (reference sequence). In DNA form, the CDR3 reads TGTGCCAGCAGCTTCGGCCAGGGGGCGACCACCGGGGAGCTGTTTTTT. It yields the protein CASSFGQGATTGELFF.

This clone was observed a single time. For the CDR3, the DNA is TGCGCCAGCATGCCCCCCGGAACAGGGGCAACTAATGAAAAACTGTTTTTT. Translation gives CASMPPGTGATNEKLFF. V usage is TRBV4-1 and J usage is TRBJ1-4, with TRBD1 identical over 7 bases. CDR1 MGHRA and CDR2 YSYEKL come from the germline V gene. V trimming: 7 bases; J trimming: 0 bases; junction bases outside the gene matches: 11. The CDR3 runs to 17 residues.

J is TRBJ2-7 and V is TRBV7-2; D is undetermined. This CDR3 region has 15 residues. CDR1 SGHTA and CDR2 FQGNSA come from the germline V gene. V was pared by 0 bases and J by 3 bases, with 12 bases between. The CDR3 sequence is CASSLARQSNYEQYF. DNA of the CDR3: TGTGCCAGCAGCTTAGCGCGGCAGTCAAACTACGAGCAGTACTTC.

The gene calls are TRBV6-2 or TRBV6-3 and TRBJ1-1, with no clear D. The CDR3 totals 14 residues. Germline V gives CDR1 MNHEY, CDR2 SVGEGT. Deletions cut 6 bases from V and 3 bases from J, with 14 bases between. The CDR3 reads CASSPGFMDTEAFF. CDR3 bases: TGTGCCAGCAGCCCCGGGTTTATGGACACTGAAGCTTTCTTT.

The V and J genes are TRBV6-5 and TRBJ2-5, with a possible D match to TRBD2 (5 bases). The CDR3 runs to 15 residues. The germline V and J ends were trimmed by 2 bases and 0 bases, with 10 bases remaining between them. Germline CDR1 MNHEY, CDR2 SVGAGI. This chain's CDR3 is CASSYGLADQETQYF. In DNA form, the CDR3 reads TGTGCCAGCAGTTACGGTCTAGCCGACCAAGAGACCCAGTACTTC.

This clone showed up just once. V gene TRBV25-1 combines with J gene TRBJ2-7; D remains unclear. Germline CDR1 MGHDK, CDR2 SYGVNS. V was cut by 4 bases and J by 3 bases, with 10 bases left in between. The CDR3 extends over 13 amino acids. DNA of the CDR3: TGTGCCAGCAGTGCCTCCCTAGGCTACGAGCAGTACTTC. Encoded protein: CASSASLGYEQYF.

The chain couples TRBV4-3 to TRBJ1-2, with TRBD1 matching over 7 bases. Per the germline V gene, CDR1 is LGHNA and CDR2 is YSLEER. V shed 4 bases, J shed 7 bases, and the junction held 12 bases outside the gene matches. This CDR3 is built from 15 residues. The CDR3 is CASSPAQAGGSGYTF. As DNA, the CDR3 is TGCGCCAGCAGCCCAGCCCAAGCAGGGGGTAGTGGCTACACCTTC.

This sequence joins TRBV5-4 and TRBJ1-2; D is unclear. The CDR3 totals 13 residues. CDR1 SGHNT and CDR2 YYREEE come from the germline V gene (reference sequence). Trimming stripped 0 bases from V and 4 bases from J, with 7 bases between. The CDR3 nucleotides read TGTGCCAGCAGCTTGGTTGACTCCTATGGCTACACCTTC. Protein product: CASSLVDSYGYTF.

The chain employs TRBV6-5 and TRBJ2-2; no firm D call. V lost 10 bases, J lost 0 bases, and 15 bases lay in between. Germline CDR1 and CDR2: MNHEY and SVGAGI. This CDR3 has 15 amino acids. The CDR3 DNA is TGTGCCACCCCCCGCAGTTTCGCGAACACCGGGGAGCTGTTTTTT. This encodes CATPRSFANTGELFF.

J is TRBJ1-1 and V is TRBV19; D not resolved. The CDR3 runs 13 residues. Trimming took 6 bases from V and 4 from J, leaving 12 bases between them. CDR1 and CDR2 from the germline V gene are LNHDA and SQIVND (reference sequence). CDR3: CASSPSVRTEAFF. The CDR3 nucleotides are TGTGCCAGTAGCCCGAGTGTCCGCACTGAAGCTTTCTTT.

This clone has only one observation. The chain couples TRBV27 to TRBJ2-7, with TRBD1 matching 7 bases. Germline CDR1 reads MNHEY; CDR2 reads SMNVEV (reference sequence). J lost 4 bases, V lost 6 bases, and 15 bases had no gene match. This CDR3 is built from 16 residues. The CDR3 is CASSPIRSQGFYEQYF. The CDR3 DNA reads TGTGCCAGCAGCCCCATTAGGTCACAGGGGTTTTACGAGCAGTACTTC.

V usage is TRBV6-5 and J usage is TRBJ2-2; D uncertain. Germline loops: CDR1 MNHEY, CDR2 SVGAGI. V lost 6 bases, J lost 5 bases, and 7 bases lay in between. The CDR3 has 12 residues. CDR3 amino acids: CASRTQTGELFF. The DNA for the CDR3 is TGTGCCAGCAGGACTCAAACCGGGGAGCTGTTTTTT.

The V call is TRBV14, the J call TRBJ1-4; the match to TRBD1 covers 9 bases. The CDR3 runs to 16 residues. The V gene's germline CDR1 is SGHDN and CDR2 FVKESK. The ends lost 2 bases at V and 8 bases at J; junction bases unmatched: 9. The CDR3 bases are TGTGCCAGCAGCCAATGGGGACAGGGTCGGGACGAAAAACTGTTTTTT. Amino acid sequence: CASSQWGQGRDEKLFF.

The chain recombines TRBV27 with TRBJ2-1; 12 bases line up with TRBD2. This CDR3 region has 16 residues. From germline, CDR1 is MNHEY and CDR2 SMNVEV (reference sequence). V gave up 3 bases and J gave up 5 bases; unmatched junction bases: 5. CDR3 loop: CASSFPSGGANNEQFF. The CDR3 nucleotides read TGTGCCAGCAGTTTCCCTAGCGGGGGGGCCAACAATGAGCAGTTCTTC.

This clone occurred a few times. J is TRBJ2-7 and V is TRBV28; D may be TRBD1 (6 bases). V lost 2 bases to trimming and J lost 2 bases, with 19 bases between them. Germline CDR1 MDHEN, CDR2 SYDVKM. The CDR3 loop spans 17 amino acids. CDR3 sequence (DNA): TGTGCCAGCAGTTTAACTGGGCGGACAGCTTTCCCCTACGAGCAGTACTTC. Translating gives CASSLTGRTAFPYEQYF.

The rearrangement joins TRBV5-1 to TRBJ2-2, with 7 bases identical to TRBD1. V dropped 0 bases and J dropped 5; count of bases not matched to a gene: 4. Germline-derived CDR1 and CDR2 are SGHRS and YFSETQ. The CDR3 sequence is 15 residues long. The CDR3 is CASSLDGRGTGELFF. CDR3 bases: TGCGCCAGCAGCTTGGACGGCAGGGGGACCGGGGAGCTGTTTTTT.